This TCR beta chain was recorded in a study of T cells in Graves' hyperthyroidism and ophthalmopathy. Study context: Peripheral blood was obtained at initial diagnosis, preceding any treatment.

Under 3 months was the duration of disease in ophthalmopathy patients, who also had a Clinical Activity Score of at least 3 and a NOSPECS grade of at least 4. For the diagnoses, clinical symptoms, serum thyroxine and TRAb, thyroid ultrasound and orbital computed tomography were used. This clonotype was counted at least ten times. The antigen is unknown. Researchers amplified the TCR beta CDR3 regions from RNA transcripts. During a first-round RT-PCR of the TCR CDR3, the HTBI primer set was used. A single record per CDR3 protein comes from TCRdb applying MiXCR to the multiplex PCR reads. The profile shows approximately 330,000 distinct CDR3 sequences, roughly an eighth of them singletons. V lost 6 bases and J 0 bases, leaving 9 bases between the germline ends. The CDR3 runs to 14 residues. Germline lookup yields CDR1 MNHEY and CDR2 SVGEGT. Study conclusions and caveats: Blood also showed most of the thyroid clonotypes that were expanded above 0.001.

Sequencing was done on a sample of blood. The chain is built from TRBV6-2 or TRBV6-3 and TRBJ2-1; D unresolved. This TCR was sampled from a woman aged 40-49 years with Graves' ophthalmopathy. The CDR3 DNA is TGTGCCAGCAGACCGACAAGCTCCTACAATGAGCAGTTCTTC. Its protein is CASRPTSSYNEQFF.